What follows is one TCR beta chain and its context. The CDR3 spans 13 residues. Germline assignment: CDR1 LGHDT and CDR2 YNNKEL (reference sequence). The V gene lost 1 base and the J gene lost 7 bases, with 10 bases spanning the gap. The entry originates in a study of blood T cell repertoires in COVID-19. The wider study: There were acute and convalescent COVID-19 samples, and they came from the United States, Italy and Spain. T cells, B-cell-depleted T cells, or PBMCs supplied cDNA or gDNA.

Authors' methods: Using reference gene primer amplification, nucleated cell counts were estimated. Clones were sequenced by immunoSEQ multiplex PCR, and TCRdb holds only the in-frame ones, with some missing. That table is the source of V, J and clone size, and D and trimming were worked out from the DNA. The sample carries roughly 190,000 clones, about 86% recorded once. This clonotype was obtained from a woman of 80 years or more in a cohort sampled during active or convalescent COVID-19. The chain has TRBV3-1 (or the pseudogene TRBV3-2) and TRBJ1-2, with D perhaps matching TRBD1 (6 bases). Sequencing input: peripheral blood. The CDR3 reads CASSQGAGVGYTF. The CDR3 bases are TGTGCCAGCAGCCAAGGGGCAGGGGTTGGCTACACCTTC.